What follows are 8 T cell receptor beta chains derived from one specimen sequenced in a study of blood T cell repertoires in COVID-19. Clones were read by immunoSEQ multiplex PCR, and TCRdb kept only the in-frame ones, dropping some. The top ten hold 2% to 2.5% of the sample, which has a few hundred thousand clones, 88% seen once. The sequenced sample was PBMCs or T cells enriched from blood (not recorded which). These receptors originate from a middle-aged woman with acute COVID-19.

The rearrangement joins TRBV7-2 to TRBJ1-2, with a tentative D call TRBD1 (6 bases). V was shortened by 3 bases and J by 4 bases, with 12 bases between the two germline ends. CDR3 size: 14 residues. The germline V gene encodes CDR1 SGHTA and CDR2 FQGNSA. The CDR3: CASSLSSGVYGYTF. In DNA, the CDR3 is TGTGCCAGCAGCTTGTCGTCAGGGGTCTATGGCTACACCTTC.

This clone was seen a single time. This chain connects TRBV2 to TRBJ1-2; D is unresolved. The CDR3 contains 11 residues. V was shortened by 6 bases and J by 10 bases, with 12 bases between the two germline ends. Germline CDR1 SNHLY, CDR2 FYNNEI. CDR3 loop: CASRAGSFYTF. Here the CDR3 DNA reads TGTGCCAGCAGGGCCGGGTCCTTCTACACCTTC.

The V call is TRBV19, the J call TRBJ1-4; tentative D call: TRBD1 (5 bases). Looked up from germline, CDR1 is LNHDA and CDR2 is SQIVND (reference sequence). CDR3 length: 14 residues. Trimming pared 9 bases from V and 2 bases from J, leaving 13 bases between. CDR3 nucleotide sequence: TGTGCCAGCCGAGACGGGGGGACTAATGAAAAACTGTTTTTT. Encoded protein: CASRDGGTNEKLFF.

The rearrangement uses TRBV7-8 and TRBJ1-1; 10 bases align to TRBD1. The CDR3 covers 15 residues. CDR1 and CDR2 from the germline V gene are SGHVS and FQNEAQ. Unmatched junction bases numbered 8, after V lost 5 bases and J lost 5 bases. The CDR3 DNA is TGTGCCAGCAGCCCAAGACAGGGGGCGAGGACTGAAGCTTTCTTT. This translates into CASSPRQGARTEAFF. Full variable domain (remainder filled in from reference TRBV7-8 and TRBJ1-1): GAGVSQSPRYKVAKRGQDVALRCDPISGHVSLFWYQQALGQGPEFLTYFQNEAQLDKSGLPSDRFFAERPEGSVSTLKIQRTQQEDSAVYLCASSPRQGARTEAFFGQGTRLTVV.

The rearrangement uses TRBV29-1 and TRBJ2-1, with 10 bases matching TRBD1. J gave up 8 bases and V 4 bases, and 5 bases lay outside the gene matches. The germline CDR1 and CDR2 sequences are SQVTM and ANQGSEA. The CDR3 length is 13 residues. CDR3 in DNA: TGCAGCGTTGTGGGACAGGGGAACTATGAGCAGTTCTTC. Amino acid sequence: CSVVGQGNYEQFF.

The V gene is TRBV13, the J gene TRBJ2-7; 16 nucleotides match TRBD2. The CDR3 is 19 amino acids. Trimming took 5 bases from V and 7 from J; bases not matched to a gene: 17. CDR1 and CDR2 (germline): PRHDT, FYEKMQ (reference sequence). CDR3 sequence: CASSQDAWGLAGGITEQYF. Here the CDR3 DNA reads TGTGCCAGCAGCCAAGACGCTTGGGGACTAGCGGGGGGGATTACGGAGCAGTACTTC.

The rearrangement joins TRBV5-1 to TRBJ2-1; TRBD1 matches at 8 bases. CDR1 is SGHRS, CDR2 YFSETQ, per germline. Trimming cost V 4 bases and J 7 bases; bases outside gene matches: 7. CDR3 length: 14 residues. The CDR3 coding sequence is TGCGCCAGCAGCGGAAGAGGGACAGGAAATGAGCAGTTCTTC. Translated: CASSGRGTGNEQFF.

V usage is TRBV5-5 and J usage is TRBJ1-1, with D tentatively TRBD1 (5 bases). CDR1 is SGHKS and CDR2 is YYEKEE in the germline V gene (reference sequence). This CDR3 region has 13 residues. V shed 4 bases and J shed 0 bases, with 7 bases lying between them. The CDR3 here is CASSAGMNTEAFF. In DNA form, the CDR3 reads TGTGCCAGCAGCGCAGGGATGAACACTGAAGCTTTCTTT.